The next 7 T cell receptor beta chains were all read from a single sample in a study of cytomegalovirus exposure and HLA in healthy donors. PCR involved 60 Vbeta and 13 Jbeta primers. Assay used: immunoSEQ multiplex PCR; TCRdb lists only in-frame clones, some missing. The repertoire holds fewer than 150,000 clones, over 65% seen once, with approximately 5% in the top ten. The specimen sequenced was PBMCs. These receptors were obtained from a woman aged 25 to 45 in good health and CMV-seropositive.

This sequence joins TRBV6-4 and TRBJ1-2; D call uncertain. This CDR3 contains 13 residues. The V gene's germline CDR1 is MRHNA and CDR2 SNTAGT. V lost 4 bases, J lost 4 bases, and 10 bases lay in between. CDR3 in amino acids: CASSARGGYGYTF. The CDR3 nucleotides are TGTGCCAGCAGTGCTCGGGGAGGCTATGGCTACACCTTC.

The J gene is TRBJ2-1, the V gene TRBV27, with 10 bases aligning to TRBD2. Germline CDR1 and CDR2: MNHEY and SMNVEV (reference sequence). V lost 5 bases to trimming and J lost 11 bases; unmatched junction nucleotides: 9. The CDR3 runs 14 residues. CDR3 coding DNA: TGTGCCAGCAGTGCCTCCACTAGCGGGGCTCAGCAGTTCTTC. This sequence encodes CASSASTSGAQQFF.

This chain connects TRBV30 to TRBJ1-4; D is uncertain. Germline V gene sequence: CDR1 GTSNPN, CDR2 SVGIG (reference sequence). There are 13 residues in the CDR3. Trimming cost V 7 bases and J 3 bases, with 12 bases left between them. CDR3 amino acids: CASGGVANEKLFF. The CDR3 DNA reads TGTGCCTCTGGAGGTGTAGCTAATGAAAAACTGTTTTTT. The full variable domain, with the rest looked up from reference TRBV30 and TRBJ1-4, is SQTIHQWPATLVQPVGSPLSLECTVEGTSNPNLYWYRQAAGRGLQLLFYSVGIGQISSEVPQNLSASRPQDRQFILSSKKLLLSDSGFYLCASGGVANEKLFFGSGTQLSVL.

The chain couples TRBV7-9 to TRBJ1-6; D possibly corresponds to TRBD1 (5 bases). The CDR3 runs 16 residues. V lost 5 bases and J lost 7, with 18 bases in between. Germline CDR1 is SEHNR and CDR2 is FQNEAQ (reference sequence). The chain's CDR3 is CASSNRLPGRNSPLHF. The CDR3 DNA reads TGTGCCAGCAGCAACCGCCTACCAGGGAGGAATTCACCCCTCCACTTT.

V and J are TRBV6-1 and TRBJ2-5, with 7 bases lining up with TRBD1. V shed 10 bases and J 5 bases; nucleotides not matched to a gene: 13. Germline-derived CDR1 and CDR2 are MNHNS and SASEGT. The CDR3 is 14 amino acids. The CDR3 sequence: CATLWTGRMETQYF. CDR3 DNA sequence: TGTGCCACCCTTTGGACAGGCAGGATGGAGACCCAGTACTTC.

The CDR3 nucleotides read TGTGCCAGCAGCAAAGTTGGAGGAGAAGGTGGAGAGAACACTGAAGCTTTCTTT. This sequence encodes CASSKVGGEGGENTEAFF. The V call is TRBV21-1, the J call TRBJ1-1. TRBV21-1 is termed a pseudogene. CDR3 size: 18 residues.

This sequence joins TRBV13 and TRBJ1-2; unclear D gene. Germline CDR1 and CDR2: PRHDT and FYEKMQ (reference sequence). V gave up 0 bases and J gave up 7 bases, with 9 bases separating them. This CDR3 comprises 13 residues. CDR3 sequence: CASSLGDLSGYTF. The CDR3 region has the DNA TGTGCCAGCAGCTTAGGAGACTTAAGTGGCTACACCTTC.